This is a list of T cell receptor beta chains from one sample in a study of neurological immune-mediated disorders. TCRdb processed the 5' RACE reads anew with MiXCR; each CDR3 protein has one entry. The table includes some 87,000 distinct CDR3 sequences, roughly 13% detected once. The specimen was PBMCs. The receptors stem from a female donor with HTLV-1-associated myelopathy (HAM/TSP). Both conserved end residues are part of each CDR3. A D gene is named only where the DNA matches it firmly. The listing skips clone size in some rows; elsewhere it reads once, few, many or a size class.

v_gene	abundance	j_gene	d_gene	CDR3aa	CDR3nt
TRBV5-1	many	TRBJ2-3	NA	CASSFVGEGLRGEDTQYF	TGCGCCAGCAGCTTCGTGGGGGAAGGACTTCGCGGGGAGGATACGCAGTATTTT
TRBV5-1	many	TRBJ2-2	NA	CASTWGTGELFF	TGCGCCAGCACGTGGGGTACCGGGGAGCTGTTTTTT
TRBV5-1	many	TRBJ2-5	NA	CASSLSGGGETQYF	TGCGCCAGCAGCTTGTCTGGGGGCGGGGAGACCCAGTACTTC
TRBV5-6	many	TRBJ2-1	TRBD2	CASTVGTSGGSIYNEQFF	TGTGCCAGCACCGTGGGGACTAGCGGGGGATCGATTTACAATGAGCAGTTCTTC
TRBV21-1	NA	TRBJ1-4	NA	CARSKGGRASDPNEKLFF	TGTGCCAGGAGCAAGGGTGGGAGGGCAAGTGACCCGAATGAAAAACTGTTTTTT
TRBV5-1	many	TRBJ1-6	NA	CASSFEGPNNSPLHF	TGCGCCAGCAGCTTCGAAGGGCCTAATAATTCACCCCTCCACTTT
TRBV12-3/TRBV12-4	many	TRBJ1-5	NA	CASSTALSGVSNQPQHF	TGTGCCAGCAGTACCGCCCTTTCGGGGGTTAGCAATCAGCCCCAGCATTTT
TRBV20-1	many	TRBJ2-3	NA	CSARSPSRSQYF	TGCAGTGCTAGGAGCCCCTCGCGATCCCAGTATTTT
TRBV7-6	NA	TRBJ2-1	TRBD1	CASSLTGYSRHEQFF	TGTGCCAGCAGCTTGACAGGGTATTCGAGGCATGAGCAGTTCTTC
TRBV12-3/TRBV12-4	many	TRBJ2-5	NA	CASSPPNQETQYF	TGTGCCAGCAGCCCCCCCAACCAAGAGACCCAGTACTTC
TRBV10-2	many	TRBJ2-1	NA	CASSDPQGRTYNEQFF	TGCGCCAGCAGTGATCCACAGGGTAGGACCTACAATGAGCAGTTCTTC
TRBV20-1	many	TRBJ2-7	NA	CSARSGRTYEQYF	TGCAGTGCTAGGTCAGGGAGGACGTACGAGCAGTACTTC
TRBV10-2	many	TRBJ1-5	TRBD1	CASSETGGFQPQHF	TGCGCCAGCAGTGAGACAGGGGGGTTCCAGCCCCAGCATTTT
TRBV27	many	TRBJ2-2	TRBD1	CASRSVSGQGYSGELFF	TGTGCCAGCAGGTCTGTTTCGGGACAGGGGTACTCCGGGGAGCTGTTTTTT
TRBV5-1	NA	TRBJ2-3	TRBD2	CASTPGPAGAGDTQYF	TGCGCCAGCACACCCGGTCCAGCGGGGGCTGGAGATACGCAGTATTTT
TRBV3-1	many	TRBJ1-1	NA	CASSRKNTEAFF	TGTGCCAGCAGTCGTAAGAACACTGAAGCTTTCTTT
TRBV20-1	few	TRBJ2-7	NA	CSAPPPLGTTEQYF	TGCAGTGCCCCCCCCCCTCTGGGGACCACCGAGCAGTACTTC
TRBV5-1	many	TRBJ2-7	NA	CASSLASGPGYEQYF	TGCGCCAGCAGCTTGGCCTCCGGCCCCGGCTACGAGCAGTACTTC
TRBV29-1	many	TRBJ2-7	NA	CSGGGQSTYEQYF	TGCAGCGGGGGGGGACAGTCCACCTACGAGCAGTACTTC
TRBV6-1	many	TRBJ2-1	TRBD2	CASSDSFGGAVSSYNEQFF	TGTGCCAGCAGTGACTCTTTCGGGGGGGCCGTTAGCTCCTACAATGAGCAGTTCTTC
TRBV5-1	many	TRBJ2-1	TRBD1	CASSLEVTGESEQFF	TGCGCCAGCAGCTTGGAAGTGACAGGGGAAAGTGAGCAGTTCTTC
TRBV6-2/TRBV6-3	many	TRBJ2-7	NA	CASSYSSGAYEQYF	TGTGCCAGCAGTTACTCCTCAGGGGCCTACGAGCAGTACTTC
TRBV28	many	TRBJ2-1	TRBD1	CASSSPGQGSYNEQFF	TGTGCCAGCAGTTCTCCGGGACAGGGTTCCTACAATGAGCAGTTCTTC
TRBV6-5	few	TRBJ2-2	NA	CASKAGTTNTGELFF	TGTGCCAGCAAAGCAGGGACAACAAACACCGGGGAGCTGTTTTTT
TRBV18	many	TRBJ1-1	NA	CASSMDPVGVEAFF	TGTGCCAGCTCAATGGACCCGGTGGGGGTTGAAGCTTTCTTT
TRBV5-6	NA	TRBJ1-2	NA	CASSFRAFLRGGYTF	TGTGCCAGCAGCTTTCGGGCCTTCCTGCGGGGTGGCTACACCTTC
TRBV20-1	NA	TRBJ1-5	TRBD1	CSARGVTGPRNQRQHF	TGCAGTGCTAGAGGGGTGACAGGGCCGCGAAATCAGCGCCAGCATTTT
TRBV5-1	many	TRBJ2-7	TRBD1	CASRQGQGDSYEQYF	TGCGCCAGCAGGCAGGGACAGGGCGACTCCTACGAGCAGTACTTC
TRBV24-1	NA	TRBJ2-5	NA	CATSPGQGQETQYF	TGTGCCACCAGTCCTGGCCAGGGCCAAGAGACCCAGTACTTC
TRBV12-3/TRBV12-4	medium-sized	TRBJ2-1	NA	CASSFPGEGYNEQFF	TGTGCCAGCAGTTTTCCCGGAGAGGGCTACAATGAGCAGTTCTTC
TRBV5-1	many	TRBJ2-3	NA	CASSSRVSTDTQYF	TGCGCCAGCAGTAGTAGGGTTAGCACAGATACGCAGTATTTT
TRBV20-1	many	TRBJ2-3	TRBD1	CSAQSRDRSRTDTQYF	TGCAGTGCTCAGTCCCGGGACAGAAGCCGCACAGATACGCAGTATTTT
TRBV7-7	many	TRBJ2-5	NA	CASSPQGGSQETQYF	TGTGCCAGCAGCCCCCAGGGCGGCAGCCAAGAGACCCAGTACTTC
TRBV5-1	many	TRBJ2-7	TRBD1	CASSLGQGAFNEQYF	TGCGCCAGCAGCTTGGGACAGGGGGCATTCAACGAGCAGTACTTC
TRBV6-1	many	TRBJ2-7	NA	CASNLDMTSYEQYF	TGTGCCAGCAATTTAGACATGACCTCCTACGAGCAGTACTTC
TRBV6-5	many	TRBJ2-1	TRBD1	CASSYSRQGFTYNEQFF	TGTGCCAGCAGTTACTCACGACAGGGGTTCACCTACAATGAGCAGTTCTTC
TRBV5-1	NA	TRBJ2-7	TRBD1	CASGSEPGQGVSEQYF	TGCGCCAGCGGCTCAGAACCGGGACAGGGGGTGAGCGAGCAGTACTTC
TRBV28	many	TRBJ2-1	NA	CASSGGGLYNEQFF	TGTGCCAGCAGCGGCGGCGGACTCTACAATGAGCAGTTCTTC
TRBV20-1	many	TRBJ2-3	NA	CSARVHTDTQYF	TGCAGTGCTAGAGTGCACACAGATACGCAGTATTTT
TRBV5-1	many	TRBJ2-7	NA	CASSLSSRLEQYF	TGCGCCAGCAGCCTTTCTAGCCGCCTCGAGCAGTACTTC
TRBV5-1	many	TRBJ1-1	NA	CASSGTGTEAFF	TGCGCCAGCTCCGGGACGGGCACTGAAGCTTTCTTT
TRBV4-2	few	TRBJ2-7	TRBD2	CASSRERGGYEQYF	TGTGCCAGCAGCCGAGAGCGGGGCGGGTACGAGCAGTACTTC
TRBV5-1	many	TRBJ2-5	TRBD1	CASSGQGAGGETQYF	TGCGCCAGCAGCGGACAGGGGGCCGGGGGGGAGACCCAGTACTTC
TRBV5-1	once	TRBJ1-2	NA	CASSSSGTDPSGYTF	TGCGCCAGCAGCTCTTCCGGGACCGACCCCTCTGGCTACACCTTC
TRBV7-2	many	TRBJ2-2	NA	CASSFLNLNTGELFF	TGTGCCAGCAGCTTCCTGAACTTAAACACCGGGGAGCTGTTTTTT
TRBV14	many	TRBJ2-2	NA	CASSQEWATGELFF	TGTGCCAGCAGCCAAGAGTGGGCCACCGGGGAGCTGTTTTTT
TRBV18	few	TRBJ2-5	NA	CASSPRVEEETQYF	TGTGCCAGCTCACCACGCGTAGAAGAAGAGACCCAGTACTTC
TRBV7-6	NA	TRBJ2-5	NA	CASSLGLRETQYF	TGTGCCAGCAGCTTAGGTCTCCGTGAGACCCAGTACTTC
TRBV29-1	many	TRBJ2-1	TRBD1	CSVDVRGPENEQFF	TGCAGCGTTGACGTCAGGGGGCCAGAGAATGAGCAGTTCTTC
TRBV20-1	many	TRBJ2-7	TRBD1	CSARGTGDRHEQYF	TGCAGTGCTAGAGGGACAGGGGATAGGCACGAGCAGTACTTC